A single sample is the source of the 3 T cell receptor beta chains below, sequenced in a study of cytomegalovirus exposure and HLA in healthy donors. Primers for the PCR totalled 60 Vbeta and 13 Jbeta. Clones were sequenced by immunoSEQ multiplex PCR, and TCRdb holds only the in-frame ones, with some missing. The repertoire holds approximately 200,000 clones, with approximately 87% as singletons. Material for sequencing was PBMCs. The receptors derive from a human donor in good health.

This clone was picked up a small number of times. The chain recombines TRBV19 with TRBJ1-2; possible D gene TRBD1, 6 bases. Germline CDR1 LNHDA, CDR2 SQIVND (reference sequence). The CDR3 covers 14 residues. V was clipped by 5 bases and J by 2 bases, with 12 bases between them. The CDR3 here is CASSRRGSNYGYTF. CDR3 in DNA: TGTGCCAGTAGTCGCAGGGGCTCCAACTATGGCTACACCTTC. The whole variable domain, remainder taken from reference TRBV19 and TRBJ1-2, is DGGITQSPKYLFRKEGQNVTLSCEQNLNHDAMYWYRQDPGQGLRLIYYSQIVNDFQKGDIAEGYSVSREKKESFPLTVTSAQKNPTAFYLCASSRRGSNYGYTFGSGTRLTVV.

The genes are TRBV6-4 and TRBJ2-7; 11 bases line up with TRBD2. The CDR3 totals 14 residues. Per germline, CDR1 MRHNA and CDR2 SNTAGT. V shed 5 bases and J 6 bases; nucleotides not matched to a gene: 6. This CDR3 reads CASSKLAGDSEQYF. In nucleotides, the CDR3 is TGTGCCAGCAGTAAACTAGCGGGAGACTCCGAGCAGTACTTC.

This clone was seen only once. The chain has TRBV28 and TRBJ2-7; TRBD1 is a possible D gene (5 bases). The V gene's germline CDR1 is MDHEN and CDR2 SYDVKM. The V end was cut by 6 bases, the J end by 2 bases, with 8 bases between. This CDR3 is built from 12 residues. DNA of the CDR3: TGTGCCAGCAGGGCCAGGGCCTACGAGCAGTACTTC. The encoded protein is CASRARAYEQYF.